The TCR beta chain described here comes from a study of shared clonotypes between healthy human individuals. As regards this clone: Its target is unknown.

The CDR3 totals 17 residues. Germline-derived CDR1 and CDR2 are MNHNS and SASEGT. Germline trimming cut 4 bases from V and 1 base from J; bases unmatched to any gene: 10. Study-level findings and limits: In contrast to clonotypes shared by all four donors, non-shared clonotypes had lower generation probabilities.

Combining CD45RO+ cells with CCR7-negative CD45RA+ TemRA cells gave CD8 memory. The data were produced by immunoSEQ multiplex PCR, yet TCRdb's version contains in-frame clones alone and is incomplete. Here the sample spans 90,000 to 130,000 clones, under 70% being singletons. V is TRBV6-1 and J is TRBJ2-3; TRBD1 aligns across 8 bases. This receptor was obtained from a woman aged 30 to 39 in good health. Sequencing was done on a sample of memory CD8+ T cells sorted from blood. Indicated subset: CD45RO+ cells pooled with CCR7-negative TemRA cells. This CDR3 is CASSAEAGGAGTDTQYF. CDR3 DNA: TGTGCCAGCAGTGCCGAAGCAGGGGGCGCGGGCACAGATACGCAGTATTTT.